A single sample gave rise to the 8 T cell receptor beta chains below, sequenced in a study of T cell changes during pregnancy in multiple sclerosis. Produced via immunoSEQ multiplex PCR; TCRdb's table is partial and in-frame only. The sample carries about 38,000 clones, 94% recorded once. The sample was CD4+ T cells from peripheral blood mononuclear cells, taken in the second trimester of pregnancy. These receptors came from a female donor with multiple sclerosis, enrolled in a pregnancy study.

V gene TRBV19 combines with J gene TRBJ2-7, with D unclear. The V end lost 5 bases, the J end lost 1 base, and 6 bases lay between the germline ends. Looked up from germline, CDR1 is LNHDA and CDR2 is SQIVND (reference sequence). The CDR3 spans 12 residues. The CDR3 DNA is TGTGCCAGTAGTTCCCCATCCTACGAGCAGTACTTC. Translating gives CASSSPSYEQYF.

This sequence joins TRBV6-4 and TRBJ1-4; no firm D call. V lost 6 bases and J 4 bases, leaving 3 bases between the germline ends. CDR1 is MRHNA, CDR2 SNTAGT, per germline. The CDR3 contains 11 residues. CDR3 region: CASRLNEKLFF. As DNA, the CDR3 is TGTGCCAGCAGACTTAATGAAAAACTGTTTTTT.

The chain joins TRBV7-2 to TRBJ2-7, with D possibly TRBD2 on 5 matching bases. Germline loops: CDR1 SGHTA, CDR2 FQGNSA. V lost 6 bases and J 2 bases, leaving 8 bases between the germline ends. This CDR3 contains 12 residues. The DNA for the CDR3 is TGTGCCAGCAGGCCGGGAACCTACGAGCAGTACTTC. Its protein product is CASRPGTYEQYF.

The gene calls are TRBV30 and TRBJ1-2, with D possibly TRBD1 on 6 matching bases. Trimming pared 8 bases from V and 5 bases from J, leaving 15 bases between. Germline CDR1 reads GTSNPN; CDR2 reads SVGIG (reference sequence). There are 12 residues in the CDR3. CDR3 sequence: CAGNLQGYGYTF. CDR3 DNA: TGTGCCGGGAATCTACAGGGATATGGCTACACCTTC.

The rearrangement joins TRBV7-2 to TRBJ2-2; the D gene is possibly TRBD1 (6 bases). Germline CDR1 is SGHTA and CDR2 is FQGNSA. The length of the CDR3 is 17 residues. Trimming removed 5 bases from V and 0 bases from J, with 16 bases in between. CDR3 in amino acids: CASSVSGTSTNTGELFF. As DNA, the CDR3 is TGTGCCAGCAGCGTATCCGGGACATCTACGAACACCGGGGAGCTGTTTTTT.

The count of this clone is one. The gene calls are TRBV28 and TRBJ2-7, with a tentative D call TRBD1 (6 bases). Looked up from germline, CDR1 is MDHEN and CDR2 is SYDVKM. The CDR3 length is 13 residues. Trimming removed 7 bases from V and 4 bases from J, with 14 bases in between. The CDR3, as DNA: TGTGCCAGCAAGGGGGTCGATTTGTACGAGCAGTACTTC. It is translated as CASKGVDLYEQYF.

The CDR3 is CASSSSGTAYNEQFF. DNA of the CDR3: TGTGCCAGCAGCTCCTCCGGGACAGCTTACAATGAGCAGTTCTTC. This chain links TRBV5-4 with TRBJ2-1; 7 bases fit TRBD1. Trimming at V came to 3 bases and at J to 4 bases, leaving 7 bases not matched to a gene. The germline CDR1 and CDR2 sequences are SGHNT and YYREEE (reference sequence). This CDR3 has 15 amino acids.

The chain employs TRBV15 and TRBJ2-2; 11 bases map to TRBD1. Losses at the gene ends were 1 base for V and 6 bases for J; bases not matched to a gene: 7. Germline-derived CDR1 and CDR2 are LNHNV and YYDKDF (reference sequence). The CDR3 is 17 amino acids. CDR3: CATSRGTGGFQPGELFF. CDR3 nucleotide sequence: TGTGCCACCAGCAGAGGGACAGGGGGCTTTCAACCCGGGGAGCTGTTTTTT.